This note documents a single TCR beta chain sequence. This entry is derived from a study of blood T cell repertoires in COVID-19. Study summary: In each case, the material was cDNA or gDNA derived from T cells, B-cell-depleted T cells, or PBMCs.

The V end lost 8 bases, the J end lost 4 bases, and 12 bases lay between the germline ends. Per germline, CDR1 MDHEN and CDR2 SYDVKM. This CDR3 is built from 13 residues. Under the authors' procedure: For nucleated cells, counts were estimated from reference gene primer amplification. Clones were sequenced by immunoSEQ multiplex PCR, and TCRdb holds only the in-frame ones, with some missing. V and J calls and clone size are those listed in that table; D and trimming were worked out from the DNA. In the table there are fewer than 300,000 clones, around 90% of which are singletons. Cohort 3 recovered donors had two negative PCRs, clearance, or symptom resolution.

The receptor comes from a woman in her 30s who had recovered from COVID-19. The specimen sequenced was PBMCs or T cells enriched from blood (not recorded which). V and J are TRBV28 and TRBJ1-5, with D uncertain. The CDR3, as DNA: TGTGCCAGCCTCGACACAGTAAATCAGCCCCAGCATTTT. This translates into CASLDTVNQPQHF.